A single sample gave rise to the 19 T cell receptor beta chains below, sequenced in a study of T cells in Graves' hyperthyroidism and ophthalmopathy. From RNA transcripts, TCR beta CDR3 regions were amplified. The TCR CDR3 was amplified in a first-round RT-PCR using the HTBI primer set. TCRdb called the multiplex PCR reads again in MiXCR, with one record for every CDR3 protein. The sample yields about 640,000 distinct CDR3 sequences, less than 25% seen once. Sample: blood. These receptors were taken from a man younger than 45 with Graves' ophthalmopathy.

The chain joins TRBV9 to TRBJ2-7, with 9 bases identical to TRBD1. The CDR3 covers 15 residues. V trimming: 4 bases; J trimming: 3 bases; junction bases outside the gene matches: 8. Germline V gene lookup returns CDR1 SGDLS and CDR2 YYNGEE. The chain's CDR3 is CASSPHRTGVYEQYF. The CDR3 DNA sequence: TGTGCCAGCAGCCCCCACCGGACAGGGGTCTACGAGCAGTACTTC.

This sequence joins TRBV10-3 and TRBJ2-5; D unresolved. Trimming took 8 bases from V and 5 from J, leaving 9 bases between them. The CDR3 has 11 residues. CDR1 and CDR2 from the germline V gene are ENHRY and SYGVKD. The CDR3 sequence is CAIGPGETQYF. The CDR3 nucleotides are TGTGCCATCGGGCCTGGGGAGACCCAGTACTTC.

As regards this clonotype: This could be a read error, since a much larger clone is one nucleotide away. The chain joins TRBV5-1 to TRBJ2-1, with 9 bases fitting TRBD2. The germline V gene has CDR1 SGHRS and CDR2 YFSETQ. V gave up 0 bases and J gave up 9 bases; unmatched junction bases: 7. The length of the CDR3 is 15 residues. The CDR3, as DNA: TGCGCCAGCAGCTTGGGCGGGAGGGCAGTGAGTGAGCAGTTCTTC. Protein sequence: CASSLGGRAVSEQFF.

Comments on this clonotype: One base away lies a much larger clone, so this may be a sequencing read error. The CDR3 DNA is TGTGCCAGCAGCCAATATGGGGAGACCCAGTTCTTC. Amino acid sequence: CASSQYGETQFF. The chain uses TRBV3-1 and TRBJ2-5, with D tentatively TRBD2 (5 bases). The J call may be mistaken, given a closer DNA end match to TRBJ2-1. This CDR3 comprises 12 residues. The germline CDR1 and CDR2 sequences are LGHDT and YNNKEL (reference sequence).

This clonotype has more than one count but fewer than ten. The rearrangement uses TRBV7-3 and TRBJ2-7; 8 nucleotides match TRBD1. V was clipped by 1 base and J by 5 bases; unmatched bases: 7. The CDR3 loop spans 15 amino acids. The germline CDR1 and CDR2 sequences are SGHTA and FQGTGA. CDR3 loop: CASSLKGQGADEQYF. The CDR3 region has the DNA TGTGCCAGCAGCTTAAAGGGCCAGGGGGCCGACGAGCAGTACTTC.

This clonotype was counted ten times or more. The rearrangement links TRBV6-1 to TRBJ1-5; TRBD1 matches at 7 bases. This CDR3 is built from 15 residues. V trimming: 5 bases; J trimming: 2 bases; junction bases outside the gene matches: 6. Germline V gives CDR1 MNHNS, CDR2 SASEGT. The CDR3: CASSTDRAGNQPQHF. CDR3 sequence (DNA): TGTGCCAGCAGTACCGACAGGGCGGGCAATCAGCCCCAGCATTTT.

There are a few counts of this clonotype. The rearrangement links TRBV3-2 to TRBJ1-5; the table's D call, TRBD1, was not checked against the DNA. TRBV3-2 is assigned pseudogene status. This CDR3 comprises 17 residues. The CDR3 DNA follows: TGTGCCAGCAGCCAAGCGGACAGGGATCATCGCAATCAGCCCCAGCATTTT. It yields the protein CASSQADRDHRNQPQHF.

The V call is TRBV6-2 or TRBV6-3, the J call TRBJ2-7, with TRBD2 identical over 12 bases. Germline CDR1 is MNHEY and CDR2 is SVGEGT. The V segment lost 5 bases and the J segment 5 bases; nucleotides outside the gene matches: 4. This CDR3 spans 14 amino acids. The CDR3 region is CASSRRLAGDEQYF. CDR3 in DNA: TGTGCCAGCAGTCGCCGACTAGCGGGAGACGAGCAGTACTTC.

This clonotype appeared a few times. V usage is TRBV18 and J usage is TRBJ2-1; no reliable D call. Trimming removed 6 bases from V and 8 bases from J, with 11 bases in between. The germline V gene has CDR1 KGHSH and CDR2 LQKENI. This CDR3 has 12 amino acids. DNA for the CDR3: TGTGCCAGCTCTGGAGTCTCGGATGAGCAGTTCTTC. Residues: CASSGVSDEQFF.

Concerning this clonotype itself: A read error may be the cause here, since a much bigger clone is one base away. The chain is built from TRBV5-6 and TRBJ2-1; D perhaps matches TRBD2 (5 bases). The CDR3 runs 17 residues. The V end lost 0 bases, the J end lost 6 bases, and 19 bases lay between the germline ends. Germline loops: CDR1 SGHDT, CDR2 YYEEEE. This CDR3 reads CASSLAVIQDYGNEQFF. As DNA, the CDR3 is TGTGCCAGCAGCTTGGCCGTAATACAAGACTACGGCAATGAGCAGTTCTTC.

This clonotype was picked up many times. The J gene is TRBJ2-1, the V gene TRBV24-1; D perhaps matches TRBD2 (5 bases). Germline assignment: CDR1 KGHDR and CDR2 SFDVKD. The CDR3 consists of 18 residues. Trimming removed 0 bases at V and 0 bases at J, with 14 bases between. This CDR3 reads CATSDLGGERTSYNEQFF. CDR3 in DNA: TGTGCCACCAGTGATTTGGGTGGTGAGCGGACCTCCTACAATGAGCAGTTCTTC.

In its sample, this clonotype was seen many times. The chain employs TRBV3-1 and TRBJ2-1; 10 bases align to TRBD1. Per germline, CDR1 LGHDT and CDR2 YNNKEL (reference sequence). This CDR3 is built from 15 residues. Trimming removed 1 base from V and 9 bases from J; junction bases left unmatched: 6. The CDR3 here is CASSQVDRGKGEQFF. The CDR3 region has the DNA TGTGCCAGCAGCCAAGTGGACAGGGGGAAAGGTGAGCAGTTCTTC.

This clonotype has just a few counts. The junction departs from germline at one end; a sequencing error may be responsible. The gene calls are TRBV6-1 and TRBJ1-1; D ambiguous. The V gene's germline CDR1 is MNHNS and CDR2 SASEGT. The CDR3 spans 13 residues. CDR3 sequence (DNA): TGTGCCGGCAGTGTTCGATCGAACACTGAAGCTTTCTTT. This codes for CAGSVRSNTEAFF.

A few counts support this clonotype. The rearrangement joins TRBV5-1 to TRBJ2-7, with a possible D match to TRBD2 (5 bases). Between the trimmed V and J ends, which lost 0 bases and 6 bases, there was a span of 16 bases. The germline gives CDR1 SGHRS, CDR2 YFSETQ. CDR3 length: 15 amino acids. This CDR3 reads CASSLGTPGLGEQYF. CDR3 sequence (DNA): TGCGCCAGCAGCTTGGGAACTCCAGGACTTGGCGAGCAGTACTTC.

This chain joins TRBV7-8 and TRBJ1-5; D might be TRBD1 (5 bases). CDR3 length: 14 residues. Between the trimmed V and J ends, which lost 5 bases and 1 base, there was a span of 9 bases. Germline V CDR1 and CDR2: SGHVS, FQNEAQ. The CDR3 protein is CASSIGHSNQPQHF. In nucleotides, the CDR3 is TGTGCCAGCAGCATAGGACACAGCAATCAGCCCCAGCATTTT.

This clonotype appeared many times. The rearrangement uses TRBV2 and TRBJ2-5; D not certain. V shed 3 bases and J shed 3 bases, with 2 bases lying between them. CDR1 and CDR2 from the germline V gene are SNHLY and FYNNEI. This CDR3 region has 11 residues. DNA of the CDR3: TGTGCCAGCAGTGATAAAGAGACCCAGTACTTC. Protein product: CASSDKETQYF.

V usage is TRBV6-1 and J usage is TRBJ1-4; TRBD1 might be the D (5 bases). The V and J ends lost 0 bases and 7 bases respectively, with 24 bases between them. This CDR3 is built from 19 residues. CDR1 MNHNS and CDR2 SASEGT come from the germline V gene. CDR3 sequence: CASSEATIPLEGIGEKLFF. The CDR3 DNA sequence: TGTGCCAGCAGTGAAGCGACCATCCCCTTGGAGGGGATAGGTGAAAAACTGTTTTTT.

This clonotype occurred a few times. The gene calls are TRBV5-5 and TRBJ1-5; TRBD1 aligns across 9 bases. This CDR3 has 17 residues. The V gene end was trimmed by 4 bases and the J gene end by 7 bases; junction bases not matched to a gene: 15. Germline V lookup: CDR1 SGHKS, CDR2 YYEKEE (reference sequence). The CDR3, as DNA: TGTGCCAGCAGCACCGTCCCGGGACAGGGACGGGGGCAGCCCCAGCATTTT. Translating it yields CASSTVPGQGRGQPQHF. Full variable domain (outside the CDR3, taken from reference TRBV5-5 and TRBJ1-5): DAGVTQSPTHLIKTRGQQVTLRCSPISGHKSVSWYQQVLGQGPQFIFQYYEKEERGRGNFPDRFSARQFPNYSSELNVNALLLGDSALYLCASSTVPGQGRGQPQHFGDGTRLSIL.

The sample holds many counts of this clonotype. The rearrangement links TRBV11-2 to TRBJ2-1; TRBD2 matches 10 bases. V lost 5 bases, J lost 7 bases, and 8 bases stayed unmatched. Germline lookup yields CDR1 SGHAT and CDR2 FQNNGV. The CDR3 has 15 residues. CDR3 sequence: CASSHLAGVRNEQFF. CDR3 sequence (DNA): TGTGCCAGCAGCCACCTAGCGGGAGTGCGGAATGAGCAGTTCTTC.